These 20 T cell receptor beta chains originate from one sample sequenced in a study of T cells in Graves' hyperthyroidism and ophthalmopathy. The TCR beta CDR3 regions underwent amplification using RNA transcripts as the source. First-round RT-PCR of the TCR CDR3 relied on the HTBI primer set. TCRdb reprocessed the multiplex PCR reads via MiXCR and lists one record per CDR3 protein. The table lists hundreds of thousands of distinct CDR3 sequences, around 21% of them singletons. Sequencing input: blood. The source of these receptors is a man aged 25-40 years with Graves' ophthalmopathy.

This clonotype has a count of ten or more. The V and J genes are TRBV27 and TRBJ2-7; D possibly matches TRBD1 or TRBD2 (5 bases each). Germline CDR1 MNHEY, CDR2 SMNVEV (reference sequence). The V end lost 8 bases, the J end lost 3 bases, and 23 bases lay between the germline ends. CDR3 size: 16 residues. In DNA, the CDR3 is TGTGCCAGCGCGAGGAGGTTAGGGGCCTCGAACTACGAGCAGTACTTC. Translation: CASARRLGASNYEQYF.

V gene TRBV10-3 combines with J gene TRBJ1-4; TRBD1 might be the D (5 bases). Trimming left V 10 bases short and J 3 bases short, with 12 bases between. The germline V gene encodes CDR1 ENHRY and CDR2 SYGVKD. CDR3 length: 13 amino acids. CDR3 amino acids: CATETDSNEKLFF. CDR3 bases: TGTGCCACCGAGACAGACTCTAATGAAAAACTGTTTTTT.

The gene calls are TRBV6-2 or TRBV6-3 and TRBJ2-1, with 9 bases lining up with TRBD2. Germline trimming cut 0 bases from V and 5 bases from J; bases unmatched to any gene: 2. Germline-derived CDR1 and CDR2 are MNHEY and SVGEGT. This CDR3 contains 15 residues. This CDR3 reads CASSYSASGNNEQFF. CDR3 nucleotide sequence: TGTGCCAGCAGTTACTCGGCTAGCGGGAACAATGAGCAGTTCTTC.

This clonotype was counted ten times or more. The gene calls are TRBV12-3 or TRBV12-4 and TRBJ2-3; TRBD2 aligns across 7 bases. This CDR3 has 16 residues. Germline trimming cut 3 bases from V and 1 base from J; bases unmatched to any gene: 7. The CDR3 sequence is CASSFWGGSGTDTQYF. The CDR3 DNA reads TGTGCCAGCAGTTTTTGGGGGGGGTCGGGCACAGATACGCAGTATTTT.

This chain links TRBV9 with TRBJ1-4, with 10 bases that match TRBD1. CDR1 is SGDLS, CDR2 YYNGEE, per germline. V dropped 0 bases and J dropped 0; count of bases not matched to a gene: 8. The CDR3 totals 19 residues. The CDR3: CASSVGPGTGVATNEKLFF. The DNA for the CDR3 is TGTGCCAGCAGCGTAGGGCCCGGGACAGGGGTTGCAACTAATGAAAAACTGTTTTTT.

The rearrangement joins TRBV3-1 to TRBJ2-2; D might be TRBD1 or TRBD2, each matching 6 bases. V lost 8 bases and J 6 bases, leaving 22 bases between the germline ends. The CDR3 covers 16 residues. Germline V gene lookup returns CDR1 LGHDT and CDR2 YNNKEL (reference sequence). CDR3 sequence: CASRTRQPGGAGELFF. CDR3 DNA sequence: TGTGCCAGCCGGACGAGGCAGCCCGGGGGCGCCGGGGAGCTGTTTTTT.

This chain connects TRBV30 to TRBJ2-1, with D unresolved. The CDR3 has 13 amino acids. The V gene lost 8 bases and the J gene lost 4 bases, with 15 bases spanning the gap. Looked up from germline, CDR1 is GTSNPN and CDR2 is SVGIG (reference sequence). The CDR3 reads CARPRTPYNEQFF. The CDR3 nucleotides read TGTGCCCGTCCGAGGACCCCTTACAATGAGCAGTTCTTC.

This clonotype was detected a few times. The chain recombines TRBV7-9 with TRBJ2-3, with D tentatively TRBD1 (5 bases). V lost 1 base and J lost 8, with 13 bases in between. Germline V CDR1 and CDR2: SEHNR, FQNEAQ (reference sequence). This CDR3 is built from 14 residues. The CDR3 here is CASSLDSRRGTQYF. Written as DNA, the CDR3 is TGTGCCAGCAGCTTAGATTCCCGTAGGGGTACGCAGTATTTT.

This clonotype was observed a few times. This rearrangement joins TRBV30 to TRBJ1-5; D call uncertain. CDR3 length: 13 amino acids. Germline V gives CDR1 GTSNPN, CDR2 SVGIG (reference sequence). The germline V and J ends were trimmed by 3 bases and 0 bases, with 6 bases remaining between them. The CDR3 reads CAWSSNSNQPQHF. CDR3 sequence (DNA): TGTGCCTGGAGCTCGAATAGCAATCAGCCCCAGCATTTT.

The chain links TRBV19 to TRBJ1-2; TRBD1 matches 7 bases. The J segment lost 6 bases and the V segment lost 7 bases, leaving 8 bases of the junction unmatched. Germline values: CDR1 LNHDA, CDR2 SQIVND (reference sequence). The CDR3 loop spans 13 amino acids. In DNA, the CDR3 is TGTGCCAGTACCGCCGGGACAGTCGATGGCTACACCTTC. This gives the protein CASTAGTVDGYTF. Using reference TRBV19 and TRBJ1-2 for the parts outside the CDR3, the full variable domain is DGGITQSPKYLFRKEGQNVTLSCEQNLNHDAMYWYRQDPGQGLRLIYYSQIVNDFQKGDIAEGYSVSREKKESFPLTVTSAQKNPTAFYLCASTAGTVDGYTFGSGTRLTVV.

The chain carries TRBV20-1 and TRBJ1-1; TRBD1 agrees at 9 bases. Germline values: CDR1 DFQATT, CDR2 SNEGSKA (reference sequence). This CDR3 has 12 amino acids. V shed 4 bases and J 3 bases; nucleotides not matched to a gene: 0. Here the CDR3 DNA reads TGCAGTGCTAACAGGGGGCACACTGAAGCTTTCTTT. Its translation: CSANRGHTEAFF.

The chain is built from TRBV20-1 and TRBJ2-7; 7 nucleotides align to TRBD2. The germline gives CDR1 DFQATT, CDR2 SNEGSKA (reference sequence). The CDR3 has 15 residues. In DNA, the CDR3 is TGCAGAACAAGCGGGACGAGCCAGATAGGGTACGAGCAGTACTTC. Translating gives CRTSGTSQIGYEQYF.

This clonotype was observed at least ten times. V usage is TRBV20-1 and J usage is TRBJ1-5; possible D gene TRBD1, 5 bases. V was pared by 0 bases and J by 2 bases, with 8 bases between. This CDR3 spans 14 amino acids. The germline gives CDR1 DFQATT, CDR2 SNEGSKA (reference sequence). The CDR3 nucleotides are TGCAGTGCTAGAGAAGGGGCGGGCAATCAGCCCCAGCATTTT. Protein sequence: CSAREGAGNQPQHF.

This clonotype appeared a few times. The chain couples TRBV3-2 to TRBJ2-7. TRBV3-2 represents a pseudogene. The CDR3 has 12 residues. The CDR3, as DNA: TGTGCCAGCAGGACGGTATCCTACGAGCAGTACTTC. Its protein product is CASRTVSYEQYF.

CDR3 region: CASSVVGSTEAFF. CDR3 DNA: TGTGCCAGCAGCGTAGTCGGGTCGACTGAAGCTTTCTTT. This sequence joins TRBV9 and TRBJ1-1; the D is unclear. The germline V gene encodes CDR1 SGDLS and CDR2 YYNGEE. This CDR3 is built from 13 residues. Trimming pared 0 bases from V and 5 bases from J, leaving 8 bases between.

This clonotype has at least ten counts. J is TRBJ2-1 and V is TRBV18, with 14 bases lining up with TRBD2. Germline V lookup: CDR1 KGHSH, CDR2 LQKENI. The CDR3 is 15 residues long. The CDR3 here is CASSPGLAGVNEQFF. CDR3 DNA sequence: TGTGCTAGCAGCCCGGGACTAGCGGGAGTAAATGAGCAGTTCTTC.

J is TRBJ2-5 and V is TRBV5-1; 8 nucleotides match TRBD2. V dropped 0 bases and J dropped 5; count of bases not matched to a gene: 6. This CDR3 region has 15 residues. The V gene's germline CDR1 is SGHRS and CDR2 YFSETQ. CDR3 loop: CASSLAGGLLETQYF. The CDR3 DNA follows: TGCGCCAGCAGCTTGGCGGGGGGGCTACTGGAGACCCAGTACTTC.

In its sample, this clonotype was seen a few times. J is TRBJ2-7 and V is TRBV14; D call uncertain. Germline V gene lookup returns CDR1 SGHDN and CDR2 FVKESK. This CDR3 is 11 amino acids long. The V end was cut by 0 bases, the J end by 7 bases, with 4 bases between. CDR3 protein: CASSQDEEQYF. In nucleotides, the CDR3 is TGTGCCAGCAGCCAAGACGAGGAGCAGTACTTC.

In this sample, this clonotype turned up many times. The genes are TRBV6-2 or TRBV6-3 and TRBJ1-1, with D perhaps TRBD1 (6 bases). Germline CDR1 is MNHEY and CDR2 is SVGEGT. The CDR3 runs 13 residues. V was cut by 4 bases and J by 3 bases, with 9 bases left in between. The CDR3 loop reads CASSFTGYTEAFF. CDR3 bases: TGTGCCAGCAGTTTTACAGGGTACACTGAAGCTTTCTTT.

This chain links TRBV30 with TRBJ2-7; D may be TRBD1 (5 bases). Germline V gene lookup returns CDR1 GTSNPN and CDR2 SVGIG (reference sequence). The V end lost 1 base, the J end lost 3 bases, and 10 bases lay between the germline ends. The CDR3 spans 13 residues. CDR3 bases: TGTGCCTGGAGTGGGGGCGAGAGCTACGAGCAGTACTTC. This gives the protein CAWSGGESYEQYF.